This is a list of T cell receptor beta chains from one sample in a study of cytomegalovirus exposure and HLA in healthy donors. TCRdb's table, derived via immunoSEQ multiplex PCR, lists solely in-frame clones and lacks some. The sample has 83,000 or so clones; roughly 79% are singletons. Material for sequencing was PBMCs. The receptors shown here come from a young woman in good health and CMV-seronegative. Each CDR3 is given with its conserved first and last residue. A row's size may be missing; if present it is once, few, many or a size class.

TRBJ2-7,TRBV27,NA,CASSYLGGDYEQYF
TRBJ2-7,TRBV10-3,few,CAISGRERGEQYF
TRBJ1-3,TRBV5-1,NA,CASSLVPQRGALGNTIYF
TRBJ2-5,TRBV19,NA,CASSSTPGWRETQYF
TRBJ2-4,TRBV27,NA,CASSPGVAKNIQYF
TRBJ2-5,TRBV5-1,NA,CASGPGGAAQETQYF
TRBJ2-7,TRBV19,NA,CASRPTGPLSEQYF
TRBJ2-2,TRBV29-1,NA,CSSGDPGELFF
TRBJ2-1,TRBV10-3,few,CAISEEAGGMNEQFF
TRBJ1-2,TRBV5-6,once,CASSKVGFGYGYTF
TRBJ2-3,TRBV14,NA,CASSQLQGGATDTQYF
TRBJ2-3,TRBV5-4,NA,CASSLLAGGTDTQYF
TRBJ2-1,TRBV4-3,NA,CASSHHSGMNEQFF
TRBJ1-3,TRBV30,NA,CAWSGGHRGSLSGNTIYF
TRBJ1-4,TRBV30,NA,CAWKAQGNEKLFF
TRBJ2-1,TRBV9,NA,CASSARASGSNEQFF
TRBJ1-5,TRBV9,NA,CASSVEPEWNQPQHF
TRBJ2-5,TRBV18,NA,CASSPHPAGQETQYF
TRBJ2-1,TRBV5-8,few,CASSLLRGRNWLNEQFF
TRBJ2-4,TRBV4-1,few,CASTPSPTKNIQYF
TRBJ1-1,TRBV10-3,few,CAISEHRGPGNTEAFF
TRBJ2-2,TRBV6-1,NA,CASRIGSFTGELFF
TRBJ2-3,TRBV7-2,once,CASSLRASGQDTQYF
TRBJ1-2,TRBV27,NA,CASSLWGNRGSGYTF
TRBJ1-4,TRBV19,NA,CASRLGQGKEKLFF
TRBJ2-7,TRBV14,few,CASSRGLTYEQYF
TRBJ2-5,TRBV6-1,NA,CASREHQGTQYF
TRBJ2-1,TRBV29-1,NA,CSVEKGLAGSSYNEQFF
TRBJ2-3,TRBV5-1,NA,CASSLNAGGGTDTQYF
TRBJ2-2,TRBV27,NA,CASSFELSGTGELFF
TRBJ1-1,TRBV30,NA,CAWSLGNPTTEAFF
TRBJ1-5,TRBV28,NA,CASSLIEQPQHF
TRBJ1-1,TRBV19,few,CASSIDLTAGVAEAFF